Below, 3 T cell receptor beta chains from the same sample are listed, as sequenced in a study of low-dose radiotherapy and immunotherapy resistance in tumors. Documented time point: before trial treatment. First-strand cDNA used TRAV- and TRBV-specific primers, covering alpha and beta chains. TCRs underwent 20 PCR cycles of amplification with a constant-region primer and V-primer adapter. TCRdb passed the reads through MiXCR, listing each CDR3 protein once. The sample has some 85,000 distinct CDR3 sequences; approximately 20% are singletons. This sample comprised PBMCs, obtained before treatment. These receptors came from a male donor with prostate cancer.

This clonotype turned up a few times. V gene TRBV6-8 combines with J gene TRBJ2-7, with TRBD1 matching over 7 bases. Germline values: CDR1 MNHGY, CDR2 SAAAGT. The CDR3 runs 15 residues. J was trimmed by 4 bases and V by 7 bases; bases with no gene match: 13. CDR3 residues: CASNHGTARSYEQYF. CDR3 coding DNA: TGTGCCAGCAACCACGGGACAGCAAGATCGTACGAGCAGTACTTC.

This clonotype was found many times. This chain joins TRBV12-5 and TRBJ2-5; D unclear. From germline, CDR1 is LGHNT and CDR2 FRNRAP. V shed 0 bases and J shed 5 bases, with 4 bases lying between them. The CDR3 contains 12 residues. In DNA, the CDR3 is TGTGCTAGTGGTTTGGTCCGGGAGACCCAGTACTTC. Translation: CASGLVRETQYF. Full variable domain (outside the CDR3, taken from reference TRBV12-5 and TRBJ2-5): DARVTQTPRHKVTEMGQEVTMRCQPILGHNTVFWYRQTMMQGLELLAYFRNRAPLDDSGMPKDRFSAEMPDATLATLKIQPSEPRDSAVYFCASGLVRETQYFGPGTRLLVL.

This clonotype has more than one count but fewer than ten. This rearrangement joins TRBV13 to TRBJ2-1; 9 bases fit TRBD2. CDR1 PRHDT and CDR2 FYEKMQ come from the germline V gene (reference sequence). The CDR3 consists of 11 residues. Unmatched junction bases numbered 6, after V lost 11 bases and J lost 10 bases. In nucleotides, the CDR3 is TGTGCCTCGCGGCGGGAGGGGGAGCAGTTCTTC. Translated, it gives CASRREGEQFF.